The rows below give T cell receptor beta chains drawn from one sample of a study of T cell changes during pregnancy in multiple sclerosis. Here immunoSEQ multiplex PCR was the method, and the copy in TCRdb shows in-frame clones only, minus some. This sample yields some 69,000 clones, of which just over 90% are seen a single time; roughly 2.1% belongs to the top ten. Source: peripheral blood, taken in the second trimester of pregnancy. Receptors were obtained from a female donor in good health, enrolled as a control in a pregnancy study. The CDR3 runs from the conserved cysteine through the conserved F or W. The D gene is left open where the match is weak.

j_call d_call v_call cdr3_nt cdr3_aa
TRBJ2-3 TRBD2 TRBV5-1 TGCGCCAGCAGCCCTATCGGGGGGGCAGATACGCAGTATTTT CASSPIGGADTQYF
TRBJ1-6 - TRBV6-1 TGTGCCAGCAGTGAATCCGGCAGGGTCAATTCACCCCTCCACTTT CASSESGRVNSPLHF
TRBJ2-2 TRBD1 TRBV2 TGTGCCAGCAGACAGGGGGCGAACACCGGGGAGCTGTTTTTT CASRQGANTGELFF
TRBJ1-1 TRBD1 TRBV18 TGTGCCAGCTCAGGGACAGTTATGAACACTGAAGCTTTCTTT CASSGTVMNTEAFF
TRBJ2-6 - TRBV7-2 TGTGCCAGCAGCCCACAGGGACGCTCTGGGGCCAACGTCCTGACTTTC CASSPQGRSGANVLTF
TRBJ2-2 - TRBV28 TGTGCCAGCAGAAAAAGCGGCACCGGGGAGCTGTTTTTT CASRKSGTGELFF
TRBJ2-7 - TRBV30 TGTGCCTGGAGTGTGAGCGACGAGCAGTACTTC CAWSVSDEQYF
TRBJ1-2 TRBD1 TRBV10-3 TGTGCCATCACGGGCGGGGACAGCTATGGCTACACCTTC CAITGGDSYGYTF
TRBJ1-1 - TRBV6-5 TGTGCCAGCAGTATGTCTGGGCAAACCAACACTGAAGCTTTCTTT CASSMSGQTNTEAFF
TRBJ1-4 - TRBV7-2 TGTGCCAGCAGGGCCGGCAGGGTGGTCGAAAAACTGTTTTTT CASRAGRVVEKLFF